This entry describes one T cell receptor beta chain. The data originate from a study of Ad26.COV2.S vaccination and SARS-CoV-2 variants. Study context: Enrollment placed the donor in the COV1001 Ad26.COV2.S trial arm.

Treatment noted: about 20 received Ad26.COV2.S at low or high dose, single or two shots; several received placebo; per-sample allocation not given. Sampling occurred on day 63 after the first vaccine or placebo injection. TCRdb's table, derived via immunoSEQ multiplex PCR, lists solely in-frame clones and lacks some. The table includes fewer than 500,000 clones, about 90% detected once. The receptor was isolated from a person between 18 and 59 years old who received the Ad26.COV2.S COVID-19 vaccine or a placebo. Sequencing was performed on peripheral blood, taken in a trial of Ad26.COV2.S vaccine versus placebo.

CDR3 in amino acids: CATSDAGLALTYQETQYF. Written as DNA, the CDR3 is TGTGCCACCAGTGACGCGGGACTAGCTCTGACCTACCAAGAGACCCAGTACTTC. The V call is TRBV24-1, the J call TRBJ2-5, with 9 bases identical to TRBD2. J lost 0 bases, V lost 4 bases, and 11 bases had no gene match. Germline V lookup: CDR1 KGHDR, CDR2 SFDVKD. CDR3 length: 18 amino acids.